Sequencing of this TCR beta chain was carried out in a study of T cell changes during pregnancy in multiple sclerosis. There are 15 residues in the CDR3. V lost 2 bases and J lost 4; bases outside the gene matches: 2. Germline CDR1 reads LNHDA; CDR2 reads SQIVND (reference sequence). Sequencing was performed with immunoSEQ multiplex PCR; in TCRdb, only in-frame clones are kept and a portion is missing. The sample lists under 110,000 clones, 75% to 95% occurring once. The genes are TRBV19 and TRBJ2-5; 12 nucleotides agree with TRBD2. The TCR comes from a female donor with multiple sclerosis, enrolled in a pregnancy study. The material was peripheral blood, obtained in the second trimester of pregnancy. CDR3 residues: CASSIKGLAGETQYF. The CDR3 DNA is TGTGCCAGTAGTATAAAGGGACTAGCGGGAGAGACCCAGTACTTC.